This T cell receptor (beta chain) was captured in a study of cytomegalovirus exposure and HLA in healthy donors (dated 2017 in TCRdb). For the study in its entirety: An earlier analysis of a few hundred of the donors reported approximately 280 Gb of sequence data and 100 million to 120 million unique TCR beta sequences obtained from around 170 million T cells. The study was designed to test whether signatures of past pathogen exposure could be identified by cataloging public T cell receptors. In the later analysis, no new phenotypic data were used to find candidate immune exposures; instead, reliance was placed on TCR beta sequences and their occurrence across donors. Typing coverage varied by locus: about 629-640 donors for A, B, C, DRB1 and DQB1; approximately 520 for DQA1; nearly 610 for DPA1; approximately 450 for DPB1. Four to six DR-DQ haplotypes were handled as single units for association and clustering, since linkage in the cohort was strong. High-throughput TCR immunosequencing, statistical association of individual TCRs with disease status, and machine learning were combined to predict cytomegalovirus infection status. In a later analysis, previously published TCR beta repertoires from several hundred donors were re-analyzed and high-resolution HLA genotyping was added so that TCR occurrence patterns could be studied. Donor age, sex, ethnicity and CMV serostatus were collected together with the repertoire data. All discovery cohort repertoires had been generated on a single sequencing platform. The genetic ancestry cluster associated with self-reported Caucasian donors included about 84% of the roughly 410 genotyped donors. An early release that covered fewer than 800 HLA-typed donors contained approximately 300 gigabases of sequencing data and 80 million or so unique TCR sequences. An earlier analysis of 587 of the donors applied high-throughput TCR beta sequencing to assess whether each TCR beta V gene segment acted as functional or pseudogenic. Across 300 to 400 genotyped donors of the cohort, an average of about 250,000 unique TCR beta nucleotide sequences per donor were sequenced, and approximately 19% of those sequences were non-productive. Along with the roughly 610-subject first cohort, a separate validation cohort of 120 different subjects was used. A later genetic analysis took genome-wide SNP genotypes for about 55% of the roughly 670 donors and used that subset as a discovery cohort. HLA typing covered class I and class II loci at four-digit resolution. Using immunosequencing, the study profiled T cell repertoires from 500 to 800 subjects and related those repertoires to cytomegalovirus serostatus.

The cohort was made up of 650 to 700 healthy bone marrow donors. Cohort members were all nominally healthy when sampled, although unrecorded immune exposures were likely present. The donor was CMV seronegative and belonged to the group of over 300 seronegative cohort members. A peripheral blood sample was provided by each donor, and peripheral blood mononuclear cells were used for TCR beta sequencing. Genomic DNA was extracted from the blood cell samples with the Qiagen DNeasy Blood Extraction Kit. Summary of the overall study and its limitations: The sequencing pipeline was judged likely to have produced a cluster of highly shared sequence variants as a technical artifact. A later analysis associated 15,000 to 20,000 TCR beta sequences with specific HLA alleles at a false discovery rate of 0.05. The study gave a list of under 200 TCR beta chains associated with cytomegalovirus. Immune exposure information for the cohort was limited to CMV serostatus. The presence/absence analyses assumed that sequencing depth was roughly uniform across donors, and that assumption may not be true. An earlier analysis of approximately 530 of the donors showed that most TCR beta V segments appeared in productive rearrangements either about 90% or about 30% of the time, which broadly matched IMGT annotations. In vitro tests confirmed that a few of the cytomegalovirus-associated TCR beta chains recognize cytomegalovirus antigens. Strong co-occurrence of HLA alleles, especially DR and DQ, made assigning TCR associations to individual alleles difficult. V-gene and J-gene trimming of TCR beta chains was associated with a missense DCLRE1C variant in a later genetic analysis, and the association was replicated in an independent cohort. A further reported finding was that TCR beta sequences accurately predicted the HLA-A and HLA-B alleles for most subjects in the first cohort. In both the original and validation cohorts, the classifier was reported to diagnose cytomegalovirus status with high specificity and sensitivity. According to a later analysis, most CMV-associated TCR beta chains appeared to be HLA-restricted, and the HLA associations seemed to be driven largely by CMV exposure. Because HLA typing was missing for some donors at each locus, association tests included only the typed subset. Correlated functional status among segregating V segments might reflect linkage disequilibrium, but an unknown experimental factor could not be ruled out. In a later analysis, HLA-associated TCR beta chains showed more clonal expansion and lower generation probabilities than non-associated chains that were equally common. According to a later analysis, TCR association rates differed among HLA loci, with DRB1 alleles showing the most associated TCRs and HLA-C alleles showing the fewest. According to the authors, the approach could potentially be generalized to other disease states and immunological phenotypes. According to a later analysis, parvovirus B19, influenza, CMV and Epstein-Barr virus appeared linked to several top co-occurrence clusters. Because counts were too low, around 17 rarely observed V segments, including chromosome 9 orphons, were left out of the earlier analysis of 587 of the donors. According to a later genetic analysis, donors in an Asian-associated ancestry cluster had fewer N-insertions in productive TCRs than the approximately 670-donor mean. The cohort was sequenced for TCR beta chains only, and without alpha or paired-chain data the features that could be detected were limited. Most TCR sequences were seen in very few donors, while some public TCRs were found in many individuals. Some IMGT-functional V segments, including TRBV6-2 and TRBV6-3, could not be distinguished by the 87-base-pair reads and were therefore excluded.

Sequences SEHNR (CDR1) and FQNEAQ (CDR2) are obtained from the germline V gene (reference sequence). V gives up 5 bases and J gives up 9 bases, and the segment between their germline ends measures 17 bases. Measured from the cysteine to the phenylalanine, the CDR3 is 14 residues long. The entry retains the CDR3 DNA only, 42 bases that are in frame from base 1. Of note for this clone: No cognate antigen has been identified for it.

To prepare the library, the immunoSEQ multiplex PCR assay was applied. The multiplex PCR relied on a mix of 60 forward primers for TCR Vbeta segments and 13 reverse primers for TCR Jbeta segments. Amplification of the CDR3 region of rearranged TCR beta genes was performed with a multiplex PCR assay on genomic DNA. Amplified TCR beta libraries were sequenced as 87-base-pair reads on the Illumina HiSeq System. As for the authors' bioinformatics: In a later analysis, some 80 million unique TCR beta chains were counted across the 666 repertoires, and roughly 11 million of these chains were shared by at least two donors. To remove PCR and sequencing errors, raw reads were error-corrected and collapsed into unique sequences using a nearest-neighbor algorithm that merged closely related sequences. CDR3 sequences were aligned to IMGT reference sequences to assign V, D and J gene segments. For a sequence to be retained, at least a six-nucleotide match to both a V gene segment and a J gene segment was required. Rearrangements were called productive when the CDR3 lacked stop codons and stayed in frame with V and J; all others were non-productive. Following IMGT convention, CDR3 was defined as the stretch from the second conserved V-encoded cysteine up to the conserved J-encoded phenylalanine. The earlier analysis of approximately 590 of the donors excluded any sequence lacking an unambiguous match to a single V gene segment. In an earlier analysis of 587 of the donors, a V segment was called functional when productive rearrangements were above 56.7%, and segregating when the standard deviation between donors exceeded 5%. To diagnose cytomegalovirus status from the catalog of TCR beta chain sequences, a statistical classification framework was built. In a later analysis, V and J genes were assigned by comparing TCR nucleotide sequences against IMGT/GENE-DB human TR gene sequences. The TCRdist pipeline was used in a later analysis to assign CDR3 sequences and most-parsimonious VDJ recombination scenarios. In a later analysis, each TCR beta chain was defined by its CDR3 amino acid sequence together with its V-gene family, and reads without a unique V-gene family were excluded. A later analysis removed 592 highly shared, low-generation-probability nucleotide sequences to deal with suspected cross-contamination and a sequencing artifact. In a later analysis, a clonal expansion index was calculated for each public chain from normalized within-repertoire ranks of inferred template counts. In a later analysis, generation probabilities were computed using a VDJ recombination model fitted to out-of-frame rearrangements, and the results were checked against IGoR. Hypergeometric tests were used in a later analysis to score TCR-TCR, TCR-HLA and TCR-CMV co-occurrence, with a repertoire-size bias correction applied to the TCR pairs. False discovery rates were estimated in a later analysis by permuting HLA or CMV assignments 20 times. In a later analysis, co-occurring TCRs were grouped with DBSCAN, and TCRdist sequence similarity was added when clustering was performed within HLA-allele-positive subsets. Co-occurrence clustering excluded repertoires with fewer than 30,000 or more than 120,000 public chains, plus five with anomalous nucleotide sharing. As stored in TCRdb, this immuneACCESS dataset retains in-frame rearrangements with V and J assigned. A fraction of the clones does not appear; measured against another copy, unresolved V genes explain less than half of the discrepancy, and the remainder lacks a known reason. D and trimming were read from the DNA, whereas the V and J calls and clone size are those reported in that table. The table kept for this sample lists roughly 120,000 clones. The ten largest clones capture 2.5% to 3% of the sample.

This clonotype originated in a man in his thirties or forties in good health and CMV-seronegative. The chain is encoded by TRBV7-9 joined to TRBJ2-1, with a tentative D gene TRBD1 over 5 matching bases. Sequencing was carried out using PBMCs. This receptor carries the CDR3 CASSALQGGVEQFF. The bases read TGTGCCAGCAGCGCGCTGCAGGGTGGGGTTGAGCAGTTCTTC.